This T cell receptor beta chain was captured by sequencing in a study of cytomegalovirus exposure and HLA in healthy donors. Looking at the study overall: In an earlier analysis, around 100 million unique TCR beta sequences were found from 150 million to 200 million T cells.

Germline CDR1 and CDR2: LNHDA and SQIVND (reference sequence). Trimming took off 5 bases at V and 0 bases at J, with 20 bases between the two ends. The CDR3 length is 18 residues. Researchers ran the PCR with 60 Vbeta and 13 Jbeta primers. Clones were sequenced by immunoSEQ multiplex PCR, and TCRdb holds only the in-frame ones, with some missing. The table for this sample gives roughly 76,000 clones. Broader study findings: CMV antigen specificity was confirmed in vitro for three CMV-associated chains. Fewer N-insertions (relative to the roughly 700-donor mean) were reportedly seen in an Asian-associated ancestry cluster in a later analysis.

About this clone itself: What it binds is unknown.

What was sequenced was PBMCs. The origin of this receptor is a female donor in good health and CMV-seropositive. V is TRBV19 and J is TRBJ2-1; D gene unclear. The CDR3 reads CASSLTPLFTSSYNEQFF. CDR3 nucleotide sequence: TGTGCCAGTAGTCTAACCCCATTGTTCACGAGCTCCTACAATGAGCAGTTCTTC.